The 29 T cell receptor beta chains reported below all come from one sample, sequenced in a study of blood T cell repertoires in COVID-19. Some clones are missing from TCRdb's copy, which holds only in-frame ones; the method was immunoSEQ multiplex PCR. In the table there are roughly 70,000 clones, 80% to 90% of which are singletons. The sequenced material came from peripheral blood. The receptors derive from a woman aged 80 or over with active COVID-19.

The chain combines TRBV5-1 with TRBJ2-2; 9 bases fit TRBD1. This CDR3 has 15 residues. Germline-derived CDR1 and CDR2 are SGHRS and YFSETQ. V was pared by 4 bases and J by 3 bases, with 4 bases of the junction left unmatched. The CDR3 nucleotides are TGCGCCAGCAGCGTGACAGGGGGGGACACCGGGGAGCTGTTTTTT. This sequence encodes CASSVTGGDTGELFF.

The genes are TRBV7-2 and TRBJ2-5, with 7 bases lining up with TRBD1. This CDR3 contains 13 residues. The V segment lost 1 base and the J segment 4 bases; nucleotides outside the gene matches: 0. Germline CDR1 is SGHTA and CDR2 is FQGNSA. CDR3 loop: CASSLGQGETQYF. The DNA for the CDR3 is TGTGCCAGCAGCTTAGGACAGGGAGAGACCCAGTACTTC. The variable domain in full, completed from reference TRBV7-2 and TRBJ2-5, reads GAGVSQSPSNKVTEKGKDVELRCDPISGHTALYWYRQSLGQGLEFLIYFQGNSAPDKSGLPSDRFSAERTGGSVSTLTIQRTQQEDSAVYLCASSLGQGETQYFGPGTRLLVL.

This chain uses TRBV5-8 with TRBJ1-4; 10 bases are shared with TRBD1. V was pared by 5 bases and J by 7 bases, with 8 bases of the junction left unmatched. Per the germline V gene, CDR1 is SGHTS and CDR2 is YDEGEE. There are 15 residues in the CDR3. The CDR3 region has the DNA TGTGCCAGCAGGTCAACGGGACAGGGGAGTGAAAAACTGTTTTTT. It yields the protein CASRSTGQGSEKLFF. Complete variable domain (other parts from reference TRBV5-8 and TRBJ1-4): EAGVTQSPTHLIKTRGQQATLRCSPISGHTSVYWYQQALGLGLQFLLWYDEGEERNRGNFPPRFSGRQFPNYSSELNVNALELEDSALYLCASRSTGQGSEKLFFGSGTQLSVL.

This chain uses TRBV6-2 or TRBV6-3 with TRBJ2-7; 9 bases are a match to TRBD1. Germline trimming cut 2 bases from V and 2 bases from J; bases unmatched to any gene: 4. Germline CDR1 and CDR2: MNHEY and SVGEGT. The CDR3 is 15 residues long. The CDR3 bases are TGTGCCAGCAGTTACGGGACAGGGTTGGCCTACGAGCAGTACTTC. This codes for CASSYGTGLAYEQYF.

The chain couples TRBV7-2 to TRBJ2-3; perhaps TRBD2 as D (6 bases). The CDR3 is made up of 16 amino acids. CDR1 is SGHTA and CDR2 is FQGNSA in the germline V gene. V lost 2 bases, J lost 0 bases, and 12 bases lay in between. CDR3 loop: CASSLQSGRSTDTQYF. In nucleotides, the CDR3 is TGTGCCAGCAGCTTACAGAGCGGGCGGAGCACAGATACGCAGTATTTT.

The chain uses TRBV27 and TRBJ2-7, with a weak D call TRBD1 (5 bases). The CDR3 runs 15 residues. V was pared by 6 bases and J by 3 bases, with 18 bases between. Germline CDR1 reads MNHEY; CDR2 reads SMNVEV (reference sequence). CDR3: CASRTTGPSIYEQYF. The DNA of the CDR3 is TGTGCCAGCAGAACTACAGGACCGTCGATCTACGAGCAGTACTTC.

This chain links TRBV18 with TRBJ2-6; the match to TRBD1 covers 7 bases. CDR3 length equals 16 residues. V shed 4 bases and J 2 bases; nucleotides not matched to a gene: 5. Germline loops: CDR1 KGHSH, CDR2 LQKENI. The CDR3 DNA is TGTGCCAGCTCACTGATACAGGGGACTGGGGCCAACGTCCTGACTTTC. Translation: CASSLIQGTGANVLTF.

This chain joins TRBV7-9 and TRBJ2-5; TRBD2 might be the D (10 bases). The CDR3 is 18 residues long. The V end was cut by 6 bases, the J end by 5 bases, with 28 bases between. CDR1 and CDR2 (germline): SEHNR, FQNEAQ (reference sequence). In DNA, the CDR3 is TGTGCCAGCAGGGGACAGGGACTAGCGAGCCCCCACAGGGAGACCCAGTACTTC. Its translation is CASRGQGLASPHRETQYF.

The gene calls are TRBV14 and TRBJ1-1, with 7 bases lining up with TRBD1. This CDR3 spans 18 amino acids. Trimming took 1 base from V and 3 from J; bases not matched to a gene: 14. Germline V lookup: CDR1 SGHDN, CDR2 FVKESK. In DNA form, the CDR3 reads TGTGCCAGCAGCCAAGGTCAGGGGGACCCGACTAGGGACACTGAAGCTTTCTTT. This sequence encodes CASSQGQGDPTRDTEAFF.

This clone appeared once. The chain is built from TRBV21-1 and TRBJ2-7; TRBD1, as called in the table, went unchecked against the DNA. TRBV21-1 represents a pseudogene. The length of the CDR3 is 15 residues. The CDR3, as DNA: TGTGCCAGCAGCTACCCCCGGGACAGGGCCTACGAGCAGTACTTC. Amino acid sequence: CASSYPRDRAYEQYF.

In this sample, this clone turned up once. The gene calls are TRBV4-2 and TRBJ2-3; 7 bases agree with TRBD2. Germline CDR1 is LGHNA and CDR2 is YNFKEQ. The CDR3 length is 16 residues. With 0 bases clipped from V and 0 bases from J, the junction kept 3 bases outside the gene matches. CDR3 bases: TGTGCCAGCAGCCAAGAGGGGGGGTCTAGCACAGATACGCAGTATTTT. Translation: CASSQEGGSSTDTQYF.

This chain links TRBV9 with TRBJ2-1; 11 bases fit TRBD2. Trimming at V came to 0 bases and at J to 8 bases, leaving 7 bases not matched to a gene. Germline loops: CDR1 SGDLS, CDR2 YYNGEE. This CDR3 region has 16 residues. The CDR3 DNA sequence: TGTGCCAGCAGCGTAGGTCTAGCGGGAGGAATGTATGAGCAGTTCTTC. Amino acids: CASSVGLAGGMYEQFF.

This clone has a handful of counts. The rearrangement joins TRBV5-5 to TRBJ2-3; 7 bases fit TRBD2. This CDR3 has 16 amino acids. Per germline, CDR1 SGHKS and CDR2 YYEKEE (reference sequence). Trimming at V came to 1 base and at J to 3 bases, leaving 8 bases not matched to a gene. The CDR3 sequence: CASSLRGGVGTDTQYF. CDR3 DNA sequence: TGTGCCAGCAGCTTGAGGGGAGGGGTTGGGACAGATACGCAGTATTTT.

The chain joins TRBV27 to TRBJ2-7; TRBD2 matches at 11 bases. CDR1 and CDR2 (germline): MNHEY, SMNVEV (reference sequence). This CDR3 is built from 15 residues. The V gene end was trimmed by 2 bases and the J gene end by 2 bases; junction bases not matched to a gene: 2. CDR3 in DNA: TGTGCCAGCAGTTTACGACTAGCGGGACCCTACGAGCAGTACTTC. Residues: CASSLRLAGPYEQYF.

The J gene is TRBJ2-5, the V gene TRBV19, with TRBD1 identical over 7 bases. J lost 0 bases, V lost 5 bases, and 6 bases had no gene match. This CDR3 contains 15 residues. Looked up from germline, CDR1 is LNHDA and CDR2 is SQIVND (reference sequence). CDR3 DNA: TGTGCCAGTAGTCCGGAGACAGGGTACCAAGAGACCCAGTACTTC. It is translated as CASSPETGYQETQYF.

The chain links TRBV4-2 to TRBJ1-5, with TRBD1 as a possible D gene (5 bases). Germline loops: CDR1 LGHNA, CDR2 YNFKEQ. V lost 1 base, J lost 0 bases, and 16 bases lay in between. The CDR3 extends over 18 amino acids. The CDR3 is CASSQASLGADSNQPQHF. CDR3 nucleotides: TGTGCCAGCAGCCAAGCATCCTTAGGGGCCGATAGCAATCAGCCCCAGCATTTT.

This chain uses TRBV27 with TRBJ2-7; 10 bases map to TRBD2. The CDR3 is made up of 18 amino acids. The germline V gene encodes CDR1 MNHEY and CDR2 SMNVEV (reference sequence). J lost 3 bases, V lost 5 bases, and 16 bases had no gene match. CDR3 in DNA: TGTGCCAGCAGTCCCATACCCCCGTTTGAGCGGGAGGGCTACGAGCAGTACTTC. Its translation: CASSPIPPFEREGYEQYF.

The DNA of the CDR3 is TGCGCCAGCAGCCAAGATCGGGCAGGGGCGGTAGAGACCCAGTACTTC. The encoded protein is CASSQDRAGAVETQYF. The chain is built from TRBV4-3 and TRBJ2-5, with D maybe TRBD1 (6 bases). With 0 bases removed from V and 4 bases from J, the gap between germline ends came to 15 bases. Germline CDR1 LGHNA, CDR2 YSLEER. The CDR3 sequence is 16 residues long.

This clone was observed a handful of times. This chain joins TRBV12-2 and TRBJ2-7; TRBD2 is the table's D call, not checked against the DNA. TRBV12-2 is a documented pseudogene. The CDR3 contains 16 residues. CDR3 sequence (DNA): TGTGCAAGTCGCTTAAATACTAGCGGGAGCTCCTACGAGCAGTACTTC. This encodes CASRLNTSGSSYEQYF.

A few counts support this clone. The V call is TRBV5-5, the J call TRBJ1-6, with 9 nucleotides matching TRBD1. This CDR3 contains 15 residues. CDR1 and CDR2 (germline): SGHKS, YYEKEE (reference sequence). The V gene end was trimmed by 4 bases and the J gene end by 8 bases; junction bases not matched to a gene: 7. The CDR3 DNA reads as TGTGCCAGCAGCACCCTGGACAGGGGTGATTCACCCCTCCACTTT. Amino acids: CASSTLDRGDSPLHF.

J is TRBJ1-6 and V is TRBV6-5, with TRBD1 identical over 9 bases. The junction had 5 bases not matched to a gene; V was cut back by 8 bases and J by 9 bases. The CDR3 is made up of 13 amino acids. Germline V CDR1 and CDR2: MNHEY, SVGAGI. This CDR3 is CASYRGLGSPLHF. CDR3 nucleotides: TGTGCCAGCTACAGGGGGCTCGGTTCACCCCTCCACTTT.

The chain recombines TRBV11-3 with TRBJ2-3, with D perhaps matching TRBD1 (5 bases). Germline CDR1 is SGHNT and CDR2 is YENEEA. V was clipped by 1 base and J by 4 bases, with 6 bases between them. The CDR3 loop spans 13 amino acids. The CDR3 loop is CASSLGGSDTQYF. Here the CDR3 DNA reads TGTGCCAGCAGCTTAGGGGGCTCAGATACGCAGTATTTT.

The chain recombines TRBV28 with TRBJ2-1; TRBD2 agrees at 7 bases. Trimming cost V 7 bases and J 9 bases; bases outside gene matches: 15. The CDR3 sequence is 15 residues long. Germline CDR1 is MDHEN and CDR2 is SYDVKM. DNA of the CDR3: TGTGCCAGCAACCTCCCGGGAGGCGGGTTAATTGAGCAGTTCTTC. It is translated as CASNLPGGGLIEQFF.

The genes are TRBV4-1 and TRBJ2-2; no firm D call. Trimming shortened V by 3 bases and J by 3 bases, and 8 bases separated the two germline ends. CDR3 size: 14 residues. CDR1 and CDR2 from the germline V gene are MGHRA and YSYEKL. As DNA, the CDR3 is TGCGCCAGCAGCCAGGTTAGTTACACCGGGGAGCTGTTTTTT. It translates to CASSQVSYTGELFF.

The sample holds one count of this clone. The DNA of the CDR3 is TGTGCCAGCAGTTTATCCCTATACAGGGGAGGAGGCAATCAGCCCCAGCATTTT. Protein product: CASSLSLYRGGGNQPQHF. The chain links TRBV28 to TRBJ1-5, with TRBD1 matching 7 bases. CDR1 is MDHEN and CDR2 is SYDVKM in the germline V gene. V was pared by 1 base and J by 2 bases, with 11 bases of the junction left unmatched. CDR3 size: 18 residues.

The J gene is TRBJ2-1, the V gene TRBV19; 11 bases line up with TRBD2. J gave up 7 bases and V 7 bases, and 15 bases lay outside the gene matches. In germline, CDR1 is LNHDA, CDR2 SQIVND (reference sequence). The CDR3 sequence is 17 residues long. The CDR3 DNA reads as TGTGCCAGTACCGACCGAAAGACTAGCGGGATATCGAATGAGCAGTTCTTC. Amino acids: CASTDRKTSGISNEQFF.

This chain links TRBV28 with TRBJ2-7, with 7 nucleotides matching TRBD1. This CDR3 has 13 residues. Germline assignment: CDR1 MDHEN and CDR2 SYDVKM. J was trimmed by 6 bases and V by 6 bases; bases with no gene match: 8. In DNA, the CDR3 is TGTGCCAGCAGGAGACAGGGAATTGGCGAGCAGTACTTC. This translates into CASRRQGIGEQYF. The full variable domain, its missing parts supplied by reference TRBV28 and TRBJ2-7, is DVKVTQSSRYLVKRTGEKVFLECVQDMDHENMFWYRQDPGLGLRLIYFSYDVKMKEKGDIPEGYSVSREKKERFSLILESASTNQTSMYLCASRRQGIGEQYFGPGTRLTVT.

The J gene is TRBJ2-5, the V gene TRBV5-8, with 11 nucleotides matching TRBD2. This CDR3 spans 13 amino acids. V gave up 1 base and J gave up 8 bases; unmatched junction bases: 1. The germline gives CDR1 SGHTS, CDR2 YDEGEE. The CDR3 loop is CASSLTSGSTQYF. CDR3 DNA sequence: TGTGCCAGCAGCTTGACTAGCGGGAGCACCCAGTACTTC.

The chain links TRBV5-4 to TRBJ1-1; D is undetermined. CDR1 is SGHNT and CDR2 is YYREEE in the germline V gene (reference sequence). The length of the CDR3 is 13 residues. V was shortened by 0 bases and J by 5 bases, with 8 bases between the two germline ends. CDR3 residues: CASSLGAGTEAFF. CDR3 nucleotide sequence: TGTGCCAGCAGCTTGGGGGCGGGGACTGAAGCTTTCTTT.